Presented here are 13 T cell receptor beta chains from one specimen sequenced in a study of early T cells in non-severe SARS-CoV-2 infection. TCRdb used MiXCR to reprocess the 5' RACE reads, holding one entry per CDR3 protein. The sample includes some 80,000 distinct CDR3 sequences, approximately 13% of them seen just once. Sequencing input: whole blood. These receptors were collected from an adult who was a healthcare worker with PCR-confirmed SARS-CoV-2 infection or an uninfected control (not recorded which).

In this sample, this clonotype turned up many times. The chain links TRBV14 to TRBJ2-2; D is possibly TRBD1 (5 bases). The CDR3 runs to 18 residues. Trimming left V 0 bases short and J 1 base short, with 15 bases between. Looked up from germline, CDR1 is SGHDN and CDR2 is FVKESK. The CDR3 loop is CASSQDYRRQGNTGELFF. The CDR3, as DNA: TGTGCCAGCAGCCAAGATTACCGAAGGCAGGGGAACACCGGGGAGCTGTTTTTT.

This chain uses TRBV10-3 with TRBJ2-7; D call uncertain. V shed 6 bases and J shed 3 bases, with 12 bases lying between them. CDR1 ENHRY and CDR2 SYGVKD come from the germline V gene. This CDR3 contains 13 residues. The CDR3 is CAIRPDAVYEQYF. In nucleotides, the CDR3 is TGTGCCATCAGACCGGACGCCGTCTACGAGCAGTACTTC.

This clonotype appeared many times. The rearrangement links TRBV7-9 to TRBJ2-3; 9 positions match TRBD1. The length of the CDR3 is 14 residues. CDR1 is SEHNR and CDR2 is FQNEAQ in the germline V gene (reference sequence). V gave up 6 bases and J gave up 6 bases; unmatched junction bases: 7. The CDR3 here is CASSIRDRDDTQYF. CDR3 coding DNA: TGTGCCAGCAGTATCCGGGACAGGGATGATACGCAGTATTTT.

The rearrangement uses TRBV7-2 and TRBJ1-6; possibly TRBD1 for D (5 bases). Germline assignment: CDR1 SGHTA and CDR2 FQGNSA. CDR3 length: 16 residues. The V and J ends lost 3 bases and 0 bases respectively, with 9 bases between them. The CDR3 loop reads CASSFRDSSYNSPLHF. The CDR3, as DNA: TGTGCCAGCAGCTTTAGAGACAGCTCCTATAATTCACCCCTCCACTTT.

Ten or more counts support this clonotype. The J gene is TRBJ2-7, the V gene TRBV20-1, with D possibly being TRBD2 (6 bases). The germline CDR1 and CDR2 sequences are DFQATT and SNEGSKA (reference sequence). The germline V and J ends were trimmed by 2 bases and 4 bases, with 12 bases remaining between them. This CDR3 spans 13 amino acids. Written as DNA, the CDR3 is TGCAGTGCTAGAATAATGGGGACTTACGAGCAGTACTTC. This translates into CSARIMGTYEQYF.

This clonotype showed up many times. The V call is TRBV7-9, the J call TRBJ2-5; D gene uncertain. Trimming cost V 6 bases and J 3 bases, with 5 bases left between them. The germline CDR1 and CDR2 sequences are SEHNR and FQNEAQ (reference sequence). The CDR3 covers 11 residues. CDR3 sequence: CASSAEETQYF. CDR3 DNA sequence: TGTGCCAGCAGTGCCGAAGAGACCCAGTACTTC. Combining the CDR3 with reference TRBV7-9 and TRBJ2-5 gives the whole variable domain DTGVSQNPRHKITKRGQNVTFRCDPISEHNRLYWYRQTLGQGPEFLTYFQNEAQLEKSRLLSDRFSAERPKGSFSTLEIQRTEQGDSAMYLCASSAEETQYFGPGTRLLVL.

This clonotype came up a few times. The CDR3 region has the DNA TGTGCCAGTAATGGGGATGTCGCAGATACGCAGTATTTT. Residues: CASNGDVADTQYF. The chain combines TRBV19 with TRBJ2-3; D remains ambiguous. Trimming stripped 7 bases from V and 4 bases from J, with 12 bases between. The CDR3 has 13 amino acids. The germline CDR1 and CDR2 sequences are LNHDA and SQIVND (reference sequence). The full variable domain, in which reference TRBV19 and TRBJ2-3 provide the parts outside the CDR3, is DGGITQSPKYLFRKEGQNVTLSCEQNLNHDAMYWYRQDPGQGLRLIYYSQIVNDFQKGDIAEGYSVSREKKESFPLTVTSAQKNPTAFYLCASNGDVADTQYFGPGTRLTVL.

The chain carries TRBV29-1 and TRBJ1-2; D ambiguous. The CDR3 has 13 residues. Germline CDR1 and CDR2: SQVTM and ANQGSEA. Trimming took 4 bases from V and 2 from J, leaving 11 bases between them. The CDR3 region is CSVVGGQNYGYTF. CDR3 bases: TGCAGCGTTGTGGGAGGGCAAAACTATGGCTACACCTTC.

This clonotype was seen a handful of times. The chain carries TRBV29-1 and TRBJ1-5; 9 nucleotides agree with TRBD1. J gave up 1 base and V 7 bases, and 2 bases lay outside the gene matches. Germline values: CDR1 SQVTM, CDR2 ANQGSEA. The CDR3 is 13 residues long. The CDR3 nucleotides read TGCAGCGCAGGACAGGGGAGCAATCAGCCCCAGCATTTT. Protein sequence: CSAGQGSNQPQHF.

This clonotype was seen a handful of times. This chain uses TRBV29-1 with TRBJ1-2; D perhaps matches TRBD1 (6 bases). This CDR3 is built from 13 residues. Germline CDR1 reads SQVTM; CDR2 reads ANQGSEA. V was clipped by 2 bases and J by 6 bases, with 13 bases between them. The CDR3 DNA is TGCAGCGTTGAATGGAACAGGGTAGATGGCTACACCTTC. Its protein product is CSVEWNRVDGYTF.

The sample holds many counts of this clonotype. The chain couples TRBV25-1 to TRBJ2-5; a possible D gene is TRBD1 (6 bases). Looked up from germline, CDR1 is MGHDK and CDR2 is SYGVNS. The CDR3 covers 14 residues. V lost 3 bases to trimming and J lost 4 bases, with 12 bases between them. Here the CDR3 reads CASSDLAGAETQYF. DNA for the CDR3: TGTGCCAGCAGTGATTTGGCAGGGGCAGAGACCCAGTACTTC. Filled out from reference TRBV25-1 and TRBJ2-5, the complete variable domain reads EADIYQTPRYLVIGTGKKITLECSQTMGHDKMYWYQQDPGMELHLIHYSYGVNSTEKGDLSSESTVSRIRTEHFPLTLESARPSHTSQYLCASSDLAGAETQYFGPGTRLLVL.

The rearrangement uses TRBV7-9 and TRBJ2-5; 9 bases agree with TRBD2. Germline V lookup: CDR1 SEHNR, CDR2 FQNEAQ (reference sequence). V trimming: 3 bases; J trimming: 0 bases; junction bases outside the gene matches: 5. The CDR3 length is 16 residues. DNA of the CDR3: TGTGCCAGCAGCTTTCCTAGCGGGGCGTACCAAGAGACCCAGTACTTC. Amino acid sequence: CASSFPSGAYQETQYF.

This clonotype was detected ten times or more. The rearrangement uses TRBV7-9 and TRBJ1-1; the D gene is possibly TRBD1 (5 bases). Germline V gene sequence: CDR1 SEHNR, CDR2 FQNEAQ (reference sequence). The CDR3 is made up of 15 amino acids. V shed 2 bases and J shed 6 bases, with 16 bases lying between them. The CDR3 DNA reads TGTGCCAGCAGCTTATGGCCAACAGGTCCCCCTGAAGCTTTCTTT. Translation: CASSLWPTGPPEAFF.